The present T cell receptor beta chain was sequenced within a study of blood T cell repertoires in COVID-19. As for the study in general: Researchers got acute and convalescent COVID-19 samples from the United States, Italy and Spain. PBMCs, B-cell-depleted T cells, or T cells provided the cDNA or gDNA that made up the material.

CDR1 is LGHDT, CDR2 YNNKEL, per germline (reference sequence). V dropped 0 bases and J dropped 6 bases, with 6 bases sitting between them. This CDR3 region has 13 residues. The authors' processing: Amplifying reference gene primers gave estimates of nucleated cell counts. Sequenced by immunoSEQ multiplex PCR; TCRdb stores in-frame clones only, minus some. The V and J calls and clone size are taken from that table; D and trimming were inferred from the DNA. The data show about 100,000 clones, 90% to 95% seen once. The sample consisted of peripheral blood. The clonotype comes from a man aged 60 to 69 with acute or convalescent COVID-19. The gene calls are TRBV3-1 (or the pseudogene TRBV3-2) and TRBJ1-5; D uncertain. Written as DNA, the CDR3 is TGTGCCAGCAGCCAAGATACATCTCAGCCCCAGCATTTT. Protein sequence: CASSQDTSQPQHF.